The T cell receptor (beta chain) described here comes from a study of cytomegalovirus exposure and HLA in healthy donors. The overall study: The roughly 670 first-cohort repertoires shared a platform with the 120 or so validation repertoires, as reported in a later analysis. Study outcomes and limitations: TCR sequences were mostly rare, though some public TCRs occurred in many donors.

Measured with immunoSEQ multiplex PCR; TCRdb has only the in-frame clones, and not every one. In the table there are around 300,000 clones, 65% to 90% of which are singletons. Details on this clone: Its antigen is unknown.

The donors were part of the validation cohort, which consisted of about 120 subjects and was separate from the first cohort of 666 subjects. This CDR3 spans 15 amino acids. V trimming: 3 bases; J trimming: 7 bases; junction bases outside the gene matches: 2. Per germline, CDR1 MGHDK and CDR2 SYGVNS. The receptor comes from a young woman in good health and CMV-seronegative. Sequenced sample: PBMCs. The chain has TRBV25-1 and TRBJ2-1; 14 bases map to TRBD2. CDR3 in amino acids: CASSETSGGANEQFF. CDR3 DNA: TGTGCCAGCAGTGAGACTAGCGGGGGGGCGAATGAGCAGTTCTTC.